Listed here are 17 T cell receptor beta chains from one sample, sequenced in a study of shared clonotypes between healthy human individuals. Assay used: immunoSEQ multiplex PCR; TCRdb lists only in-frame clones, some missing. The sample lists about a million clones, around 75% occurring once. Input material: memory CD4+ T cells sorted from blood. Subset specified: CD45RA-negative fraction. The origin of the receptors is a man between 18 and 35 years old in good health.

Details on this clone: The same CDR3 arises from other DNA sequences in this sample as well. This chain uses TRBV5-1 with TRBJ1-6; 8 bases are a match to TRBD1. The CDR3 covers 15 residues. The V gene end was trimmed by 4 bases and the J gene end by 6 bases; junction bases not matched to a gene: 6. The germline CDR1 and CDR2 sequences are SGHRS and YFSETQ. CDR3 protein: CASSLDRAGNSPLHF. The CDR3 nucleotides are TGCGCCAGCAGCCTGGACAGGGCAGGTAATTCACCCCTCCACTTT.

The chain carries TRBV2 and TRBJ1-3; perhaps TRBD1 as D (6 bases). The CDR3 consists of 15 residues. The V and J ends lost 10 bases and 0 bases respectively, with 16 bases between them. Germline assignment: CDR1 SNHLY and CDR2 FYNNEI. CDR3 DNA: TGTGCCAACTCCAAGGACAGAAGCTCTGGAAACACCATATATTTT. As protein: CANSKDRSSGNTIYF.

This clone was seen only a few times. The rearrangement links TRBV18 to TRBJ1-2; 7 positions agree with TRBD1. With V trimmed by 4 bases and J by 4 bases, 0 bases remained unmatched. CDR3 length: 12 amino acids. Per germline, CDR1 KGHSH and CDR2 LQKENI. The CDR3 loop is CASSRDSYGYTF. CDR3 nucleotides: TGTGCCAGCTCACGGGACAGCTATGGCTACACCTTC.

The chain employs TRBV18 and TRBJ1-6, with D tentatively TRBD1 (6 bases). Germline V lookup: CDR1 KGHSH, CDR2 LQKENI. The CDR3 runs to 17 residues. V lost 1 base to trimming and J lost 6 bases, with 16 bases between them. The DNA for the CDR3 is TGTGCCAGCTCACCACTTCCGGCGACAGGTTCTAATTCACCCCTCCACTTT. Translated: CASSPLPATGSNSPLHF.

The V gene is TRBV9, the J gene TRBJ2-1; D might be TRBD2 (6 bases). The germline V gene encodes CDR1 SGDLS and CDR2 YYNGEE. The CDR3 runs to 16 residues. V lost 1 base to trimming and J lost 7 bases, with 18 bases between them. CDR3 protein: CASSVIRGIFTNEQFF. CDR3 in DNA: TGTGCCAGCAGCGTAATCCGGGGGATCTTTACAAATGAGCAGTTCTTC.

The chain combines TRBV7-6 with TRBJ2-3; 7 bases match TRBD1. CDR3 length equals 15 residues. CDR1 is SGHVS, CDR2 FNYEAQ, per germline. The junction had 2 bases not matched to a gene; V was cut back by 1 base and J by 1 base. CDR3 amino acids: CASSLGQGRTDTQYF. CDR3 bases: TGTGCCAGCAGCTTAGGACAGGGCCGCACAGATACGCAGTATTTT.

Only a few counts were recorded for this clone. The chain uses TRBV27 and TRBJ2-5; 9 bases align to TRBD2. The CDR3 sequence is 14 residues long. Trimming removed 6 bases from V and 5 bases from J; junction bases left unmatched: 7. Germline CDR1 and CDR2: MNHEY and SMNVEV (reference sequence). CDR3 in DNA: TGTGCCAGCAGAGGCGGGGGGGCAGGGGAGACCCAGTACTTC. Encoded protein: CASRGGGAGETQYF.

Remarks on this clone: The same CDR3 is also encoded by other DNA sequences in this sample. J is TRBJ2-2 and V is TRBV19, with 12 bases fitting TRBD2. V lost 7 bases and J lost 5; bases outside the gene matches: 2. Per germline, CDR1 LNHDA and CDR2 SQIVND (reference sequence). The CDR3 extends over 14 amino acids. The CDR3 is CASTGLAGTGELFF. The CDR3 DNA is TGTGCCAGTACCGGACTAGCGGGAACCGGGGAGCTGTTTTTT.

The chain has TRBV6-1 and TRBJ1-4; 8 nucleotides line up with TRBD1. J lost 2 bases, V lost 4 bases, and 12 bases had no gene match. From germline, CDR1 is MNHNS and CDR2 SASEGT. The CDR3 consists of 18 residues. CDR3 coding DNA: TGTGCCAGCAGTGCCCACGGGGAGCAGGGGGCCACTAATGAAAAACTGTTTTTT. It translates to CASSAHGEQGATNEKLFF.

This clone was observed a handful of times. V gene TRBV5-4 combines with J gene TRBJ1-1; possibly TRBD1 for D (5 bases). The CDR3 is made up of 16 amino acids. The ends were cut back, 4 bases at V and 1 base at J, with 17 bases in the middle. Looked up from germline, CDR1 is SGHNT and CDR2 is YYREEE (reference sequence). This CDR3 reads CASSQPGRGANTEAFF. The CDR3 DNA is TGTGCCAGCAGCCAACCGGGCCGAGGGGCGAACACTGAAGCTTTCTTT.

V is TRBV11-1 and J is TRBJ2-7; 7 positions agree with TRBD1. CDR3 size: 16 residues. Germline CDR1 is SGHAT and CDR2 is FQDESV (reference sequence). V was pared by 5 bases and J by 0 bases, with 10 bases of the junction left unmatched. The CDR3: CASSLGHRDSSYEQYF. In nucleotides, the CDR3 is TGTGCCAGCAGCCTGGGGCATCGGGACAGCTCCTACGAGCAGTACTTC.

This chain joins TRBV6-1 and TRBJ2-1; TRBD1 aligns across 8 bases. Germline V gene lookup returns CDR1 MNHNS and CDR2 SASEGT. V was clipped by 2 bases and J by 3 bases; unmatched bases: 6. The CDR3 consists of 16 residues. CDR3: CASSEFGTGIYNEQFF. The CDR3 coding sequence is TGTGCCAGCAGTGAATTTGGGACAGGCATCTACAATGAGCAGTTCTTC.

The CDR3 sequence is CSVAGTSETSTDTQYF. Here the CDR3 DNA reads TGCAGCGTTGCCGGGACTAGCGAGACTAGCACAGATACGCAGTATTTT. V is TRBV29-1 and J is TRBJ2-3, with 10 bases fitting TRBD2. Per the germline V gene, CDR1 is SQVTM and CDR2 is ANQGSEA. The V segment lost 4 bases and the J segment 0 bases; nucleotides outside the gene matches: 7. This CDR3 region has 16 residues.

The CDR3: CASSLGRRGQYF. The CDR3 DNA follows: TGTGCCAGCAGTTTAGGGAGGAGGGGCCAGTACTTC. The chain employs TRBV28 and TRBJ2-5; tentatively, D is TRBD2 (6 bases). Per germline, CDR1 MDHEN and CDR2 SYDVKM. The ends were cut back, 2 bases at V and 10 bases at J, with 11 bases in the middle. There are 12 residues in the CDR3.

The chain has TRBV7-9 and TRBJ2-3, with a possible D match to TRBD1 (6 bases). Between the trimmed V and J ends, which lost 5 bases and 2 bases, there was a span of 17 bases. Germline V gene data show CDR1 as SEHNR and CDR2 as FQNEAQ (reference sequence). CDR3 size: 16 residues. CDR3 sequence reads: CASSHRDTHTTDTQYF. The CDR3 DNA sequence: TGTGCCAGCAGCCACCGGGACACCCACACCACAGATACGCAGTATTTT.

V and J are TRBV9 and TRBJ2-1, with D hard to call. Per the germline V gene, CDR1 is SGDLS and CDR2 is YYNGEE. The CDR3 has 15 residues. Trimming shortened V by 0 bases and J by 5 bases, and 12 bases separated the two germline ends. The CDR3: CASSVVEEWNNEQFF. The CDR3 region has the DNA TGTGCCAGCAGCGTAGTAGAGGAGTGGAACAATGAGCAGTTCTTC.

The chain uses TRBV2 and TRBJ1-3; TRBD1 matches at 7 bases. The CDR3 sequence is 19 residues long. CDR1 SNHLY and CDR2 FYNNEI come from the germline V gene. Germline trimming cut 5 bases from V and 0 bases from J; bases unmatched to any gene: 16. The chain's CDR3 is CASSRRGTETLISGNTIYF. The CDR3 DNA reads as TGTGCCAGCAGTCGCCGCGGGACAGAGACCTTAATCTCTGGAAACACCATATATTTT.